This T cell receptor (beta chain) is from a study of blood T cell repertoires in COVID-19. Turning to the study itself: From the United States, Italy and Spain came samples of acute and convalescent COVID-19. The analysed material was cDNA or gDNA that came from T cells, B-cell-depleted T cells, or PBMCs.

CDR3 length equals 17 residues. J gave up 6 bases and V 8 bases, and 15 bases lay outside the gene matches. Germline V gene sequence: CDR1 SGHRS, CDR2 YFSETQ. Per the original methods: By means of reference gene primer amplification, nucleated cell counts were estimated. Using immunoSEQ multiplex PCR, the repertoire was profiled, and TCRdb retains in-frame clones only, with some absent. V and J calls and clone size are those listed in that table; D and trimming were worked out from the DNA. The sample yields about 180,000 clones, about 79% seen once. The chain employs TRBV5-1 and TRBJ2-1; TRBD2 matches at 12 bases. The receptor was derived from a woman in her 70s with acute or convalescent COVID-19. Sequences were obtained from peripheral blood. For the CDR3, the DNA is TGCGCCAGTACAAATTCGCCGGGACTAGCGGGCCGCAATGAGCAGTTCTTC. Encoded protein: CASTNSPGLAGRNEQFF.